This is a list of T cell receptor beta chains from one sample in a study of CD4 T cell repertoires in COVID-19. The data were produced by immunoSEQ multiplex PCR, yet TCRdb's version contains in-frame clones alone and is incomplete. This repertoire shows approximately 22,000 clones, around 87% found once; its top ten account for roughly 0.6%. The sample consisted of central memory CD4+ T cells from blood, taken before the COVID-19 pandemic. All receptors come from a human donor who had COVID-19. The CDR3 runs from the conserved cysteine through the conserved F or W. A D gene is named only where the DNA matches it firmly. Clone size is not always given. Where it is, it says once, few, many or a class for expanded clones.

v_call: TRBV2
clone_size: .
j_call: TRBJ1-5
d_call: TRBD1
cdr3_aa: CASSRDSGFNQPQHF
cdr3_nt: TGTGCCAGCAGTCGGGACAGCGGCTTCAATCAGCCCCAGCATTTT

v_call: TRBV5-6
clone_size: .
j_call: TRBJ1-2
d_call: TRBD1
cdr3_aa: CASSLWDRGYTF
cdr3_nt: TGTGCCAGCAGCCTATGGGACAGAGGCTACACCTTC

v_call: TRBV5-6
clone_size: .
j_call: TRBJ1-4
d_call: TRBD1
cdr3_aa: CASSGTGLGEKLFF
cdr3_nt: TGTGCCAGCAGCGGGACAGGGTTGGGTGAAAAACTGTTTTTT

v_call: TRBV27
clone_size: .
j_call: TRBJ1-1
d_call: TRBD1
cdr3_aa: CASSLDRGTEAFF
cdr3_nt: TGTGCCAGCAGTCTAGACAGGGGGACTGAAGCTTTCTTT

v_call: TRBV7-9
clone_size: .
j_call: TRBJ1-1
d_call: .
cdr3_aa: CASSLALGQPTEAFF
cdr3_nt: TGTGCCAGCAGCTTAGCGCTAGGACAGCCCACTGAAGCTTTCTTT

v_call: TRBV28
clone_size: .
j_call: TRBJ2-7
d_call: .
cdr3_aa: CASSSGPKGYGEQYF
cdr3_nt: TGTGCCAGCAGTTCTGGCCCGAAGGGGTACGGCGAGCAGTACTTC

v_call: TRBV11-3
clone_size: .
j_call: TRBJ2-3
d_call: TRBD1
cdr3_aa: CASSPGGGLADTQYF
cdr3_nt: TGTGCCAGCAGCCCAGGGGGTGGGCTCGCGGATACGCAGTATTTT

v_call: TRBV19
clone_size: .
j_call: TRBJ2-7
d_call: TRBD1
cdr3_aa: CASTKGQAYEQYF
cdr3_nt: TGTGCCAGTACCAAGGGACAGGCGTACGAGCAGTACTTC

v_call: TRBV19
clone_size: .
j_call: TRBJ2-7
d_call: .
cdr3_aa: CASSIAEQPTYEQYF
cdr3_nt: TGTGCCAGTAGTATAGCTGAACAGCCTACCTACGAGCAGTACTTC

v_call: TRBV7-2
clone_size: .
j_call: TRBJ2-1
d_call: TRBD2
cdr3_aa: CASSLAAGPSYNEQFF
cdr3_nt: TGTGCCAGCAGCTTAGCAGCGGGACCCTCCTACAATGAGCAGTTCTTC

v_call: TRBV12-2
clone_size: .
j_call: TRBJ2-7
d_call: .
cdr3_aa: CASRLTTGTGMGEQYF
cdr3_nt: TGTGCAAGTCGCCTAACCACCGGGACAGGGATGGGGGAGCAGTACTTC

v_call: TRBV7-2
clone_size: .
j_call: TRBJ1-2
d_call: TRBD1
cdr3_aa: CASSLVTGGANGYTF
cdr3_nt: TGTGCCAGCAGCTTAGTCACAGGGGGCGCGAATGGCTACACCTTC

v_call: TRBV10-1
clone_size: .
j_call: TRBJ2-7
d_call: TRBD2
cdr3_aa: CASSEAAGNIYEQYF
cdr3_nt: TGCGCCAGCAGTGAAGCAGCGGGGAATATCTACGAGCAGTACTTC

v_call: TRBV6-1
clone_size: .
j_call: TRBJ2-7
d_call: .
cdr3_aa: CASSRDSHEQYF
cdr3_nt: TGTGCCAGCAGTCGGGACTCCCACGAGCAGTACTTC

v_call: TRBV18
clone_size: .
j_call: TRBJ1-1
d_call: .
cdr3_aa: CASSPLSSEAFF
cdr3_nt: TGTGCCAGCTCACCCCTAAGTTCTGAAGCTTTCTTT

v_call: TRBV11-2
clone_size: .
j_call: TRBJ2-1
d_call: .
cdr3_aa: CASSLGGFSYNEQFF
cdr3_nt: TGTGCCAGCAGCTTAGGCGGATTCTCCTACAATGAGCAGTTCTTC

v_call: TRBV5-4
clone_size: .
j_call: TRBJ2-1
d_call: .
cdr3_aa: CASAFLGQQFF
cdr3_nt: TGTGCCAGCGCCTTCCTTGGGCAGCAGTTCTTC

v_call: TRBV7-9
clone_size: .
j_call: TRBJ1-2
d_call: TRBD1
cdr3_aa: CASSFMTGDYGYTF
cdr3_nt: TGTGCCAGCAGCTTCATGACAGGGGACTACGGCTACACCTTC

v_call: TRBV5-1
clone_size: .
j_call: TRBJ2-7
d_call: .
cdr3_aa: CASMAGSSPYLDEQYF
cdr3_nt: TGCGCCAGCATGGCAGGGTCGTCTCCCTACTTAGACGAGCAGTACTTC

v_call: TRBV7-9
clone_size: .
j_call: TRBJ1-2
d_call: TRBD1
cdr3_aa: CASSSGGTNYGYTF
cdr3_nt: TGTGCCAGCAGCTCAGGGGGAACTAACTATGGCTACACCTTC

v_call: TRBV30
clone_size: .
j_call: TRBJ2-5
d_call: TRBD2
cdr3_aa: CAWNRAGRETQYF
cdr3_nt: TGTGCCTGGAACAGAGCGGGAAGAGAGACCCAGTACTTC

v_call: TRBV6-5
clone_size: .
j_call: TRBJ1-5
d_call: .
cdr3_aa: CASSQGYSNQPQHF
cdr3_nt: TGTGCCAGCAGCCAGGGTTATAGCAATCAGCCCCAGCATTTT

v_call: TRBV10-2
clone_size: once
j_call: TRBJ1-5
d_call: TRBD1
cdr3_aa: CASRETGGGNQPQHF
cdr3_nt: TGCGCCAGCAGAGAGACAGGGGGCGGCAATCAGCCCCAGCATTTT

v_call: TRBV4-1
clone_size: .
j_call: TRBJ2-5
d_call: TRBD1
cdr3_aa: CASRRGPEETQYF
cdr3_nt: TGCGCCAGCAGAAGGGGGCCGGAAGAGACCCAGTACTTC

v_call: TRBV19
clone_size: .
j_call: TRBJ2-1
d_call: TRBD2
cdr3_aa: CASSIRLAGYNEQFF
cdr3_nt: TGTGCCAGTAGTATACGTCTAGCGGGTTACAATGAGCAGTTCTTC

v_call: TRBV7-2
clone_size: .
j_call: TRBJ1-2
d_call: .
cdr3_aa: CASSSPRGYTF
cdr3_nt: TGTGCCAGCAGCTCCCCCCGGGGCTACACCTTC

v_call: TRBV7-9
clone_size: .
j_call: TRBJ1-2
d_call: TRBD1
cdr3_aa: CASSSTPGQNYGYTF
cdr3_nt: TGTGCCAGCAGCTCAACCCCGGGACAGAACTATGGCTACACCTTC

v_call: TRBV27
clone_size: .
j_call: TRBJ2-7
d_call: .
cdr3_aa: CASSLIGQPYEQYF
cdr3_nt: TGTGCCAGCAGTTTAATCGGACAGCCCTACGAGCAGTACTTC

v_call: TRBV28
clone_size: .
j_call: TRBJ1-2
d_call: TRBD1
cdr3_aa: CASSSSTGRGYTF
cdr3_nt: TGTGCCAGCAGTTCGTCGACAGGGAGAGGCTACACCTTC

v_call: TRBV4-2
clone_size: .
j_call: TRBJ2-3
d_call: TRBD2
cdr3_aa: CASSPRLAGITDTQYF
cdr3_nt: TGTGCCAGCAGCCCAAGACTAGCGGGGATCACAGATACGCAGTATTTT

v_call: TRBV27
clone_size: .
j_call: TRBJ2-4
d_call: TRBD2
cdr3_aa: CASRAGGKNIQYF
cdr3_nt: TGTGCCAGCAGGGCGGGAGGCAAAAACATTCAGTACTTC

v_call: TRBV29-1
clone_size: .
j_call: TRBJ1-1
d_call: .
cdr3_aa: CSVDRGGMNTEAFF
cdr3_nt: TGCAGCGTTGACAGGGGCGGAATGAACACTGAAGCTTTCTTT

v_call: TRBV27
clone_size: .
j_call: TRBJ1-1
d_call: TRBD1
cdr3_aa: CASRPGTGGTEAFF
cdr3_nt: TGTGCCAGCAGACCCGGGACAGGGGGCACTGAAGCTTTCTTT

v_call: TRBV10-2
clone_size: .
j_call: TRBJ2-3
d_call: TRBD2
cdr3_aa: CASSPGLAGGPTYTDTQYF
cdr3_nt: TGCGCCAGCAGTCCGGGACTAGCGGGGGGGCCAACTTACACAGATACGCAGTATTTT

v_call: TRBV6-6
clone_size: .
j_call: TRBJ2-1
d_call: TRBD1
cdr3_aa: CASSYTGTGTYNEQFF
cdr3_nt: TGTGCCAGCAGTTACACCGGGACAGGGACCTACAATGAGCAGTTCTTC

v_call: TRBV5-1
clone_size: few
j_call: TRBJ2-1
d_call: TRBD1
cdr3_aa: CASSLWTGGANEQFF
cdr3_nt: TGCGCCAGCAGCTTGTGGACAGGGGGCGCGAATGAGCAGTTCTTC